The sequence of this T cell receptor beta chain was determined in a study of cytomegalovirus exposure and HLA in healthy donors. The PCR had 60 Vbeta and 13 Jbeta primers. Produced via immunoSEQ multiplex PCR; TCRdb's table is partial and in-frame only. Recorded for this sample: under 250,000 clones. V trimming: 4 bases; J trimming: 6 bases; junction bases outside the gene matches: 9. This CDR3 has 15 amino acids. The germline gives CDR1 SNHLY, CDR2 FYNNEI. This sequence was found in a girl aged 2 to 10 in good health and CMV-seropositive. The sequencing input was PBMCs. The rearrangement uses TRBV2 and TRBJ2-3, with 8 bases that match TRBD1. CDR3 sequence (DNA): TGTGCCAGCAGTGGGCCAGGGGGCGTAGGGGATACGCAGTATTTT. This gives the protein CASSGPGGVGDTQYF.